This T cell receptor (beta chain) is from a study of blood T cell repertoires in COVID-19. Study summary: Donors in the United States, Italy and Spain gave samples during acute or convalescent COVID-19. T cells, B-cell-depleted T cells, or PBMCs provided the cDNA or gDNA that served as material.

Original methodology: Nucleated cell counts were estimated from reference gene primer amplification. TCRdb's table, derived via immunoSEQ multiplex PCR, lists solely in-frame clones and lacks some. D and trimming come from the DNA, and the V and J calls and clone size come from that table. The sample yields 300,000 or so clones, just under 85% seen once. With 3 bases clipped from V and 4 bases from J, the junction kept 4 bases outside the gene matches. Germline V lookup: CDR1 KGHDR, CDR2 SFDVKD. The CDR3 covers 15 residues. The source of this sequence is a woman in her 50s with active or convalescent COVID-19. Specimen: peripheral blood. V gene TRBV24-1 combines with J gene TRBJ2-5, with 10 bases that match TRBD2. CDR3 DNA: TGTGCCACCAGTGATCCGCTAGCGGGAGCAGAGACCCAGTACTTC. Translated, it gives CATSDPLAGAETQYF.